This is a list of T cell receptor beta chains from one sample in a study of Ad26.COV2.S vaccination and SARS-CoV-2 variants. Clones were read by immunoSEQ multiplex PCR, and TCRdb kept only the in-frame ones, dropping some. The sample lists some 340,000 clones, around 81% occurring once. This specimen consisted of peripheral blood, obtained in a trial of Ad26.COV2.S vaccine versus placebo. The receptors shown here come from a person between 18 and 65 years old who received the Ad26.COV2.S COVID-19 vaccine or a placebo. The CDR3 runs from the conserved cysteine through the conserved F or W. Each record gives: clone size, V gene, D gene, J gene, CDR3 protein, CDR3 DNA. D genes are given only for firm matches. Only some rows state a clone size, as once, few, many or a class for expanded clones.

clone size: .
V gene: TRBV27
D gene: .
J gene: TRBJ2-2
CDR3 protein: CASSSPVRANTGELFF
CDR3 DNA: TGTGCCAGCAGTTCCCCGGTTAGGGCGAACACCGGGGAGCTGTTTTTT

clone size: .
V gene: TRBV5-1
D gene: .
J gene: TRBJ2-7
CDR3 protein: CASSIDSVVYEQYF
CDR3 DNA: TGCGCCAGCAGCATCGACAGTGTTGTCTACGAGCAGTACTTC

clone size: .
V gene: TRBV24-1
D gene: TRBD2
J gene: TRBJ2-7
CDR3 protein: CATITSGECLGGPPYEQYF
CDR3 DNA: TGTGCCACCATAACTAGCGGGGAGTGTCTTGGAGGCCCCCCCTACGAGCAGTACTTC

clone size: .
V gene: TRBV18
D gene: .
J gene: TRBJ1-4
CDR3 protein: CASSPGSTNEKLFF
CDR3 DNA: TGTGCCAGCTCACCAGGATCAACTAATGAAAAACTGTTTTTT

clone size: .
V gene: TRBV9
D gene: .
J gene: TRBJ1-3
CDR3 protein: CASTSVPGNTIYF
CDR3 DNA: TGTGCCAGCACTTCCGTCCCTGGAAACACCATATATTTT

clone size: .
V gene: TRBV7-8
D gene: TRBD2
J gene: TRBJ2-5
CDR3 protein: CASSGLADNQETQYF
CDR3 DNA: TGTGCCAGCAGCGGACTAGCGGATAACCAAGAGACCCAGTACTTC

clone size: .
V gene: TRBV5-6
D gene: .
J gene: TRBJ1-2
CDR3 protein: CASSFGPMDGYTF
CDR3 DNA: TGTGCCAGCAGCTTCGGACCTATGGATGGCTACACCTTC

clone size: .
V gene: TRBV7-2
D gene: .
J gene: TRBJ2-7
CDR3 protein: CASAPRDGNYEQYF
CDR3 DNA: TGTGCCAGCGCCCCCCGGGACGGAAACTACGAGCAGTACTTC

clone size: .
V gene: TRBV28
D gene: .
J gene: TRBJ1-2
CDR3 protein: CASSLMGAPSYGYTF
CDR3 DNA: TGTGCCAGCAGTTTAATGGGGGCCCCGTCGTATGGCTACACCTTC

clone size: .
V gene: TRBV28
D gene: .
J gene: TRBJ1-6
CDR3 protein: CASRAGGEGSSPLHF
CDR3 DNA: TGTGCCAGCAGGGCCGGGGGCGAGGGGAGTTCACCCCTCCACTTT

clone size: .
V gene: TRBV28
D gene: TRBD1
J gene: TRBJ2-7
CDR3 protein: CASRYDRETPYEQYF
CDR3 DNA: TGTGCCAGCAGGTATGACAGGGAAACCCCCTACGAGCAGTACTTC

clone size: .
V gene: TRBV10-3
D gene: .
J gene: TRBJ1-1
CDR3 protein: CATTQGLNTEAFF
CDR3 DNA: TGTGCCACCACACAGGGTCTGAACACTGAAGCTTTCTTT

clone size: .
V gene: TRBV24-1
D gene: .
J gene: TRBJ2-2
CDR3 protein: CATSDLPYGTTDTGELFF
CDR3 DNA: TGTGCCACCAGTGATTTGCCTTACGGGACGACGGACACCGGGGAGCTGTTTTTT

clone size: .
V gene: TRBV28
D gene: .
J gene: TRBJ1-5
CDR3 protein: CASSSPGAAQPQHF
CDR3 DNA: TGTGCCAGCAGTTCCCCAGGGGCGGCCCAGCCCCAGCATTTT

clone size: .
V gene: TRBV28
D gene: .
J gene: TRBJ2-1
CDR3 protein: CASSYNEQFF
CDR3 DNA: TGTGCCAGCAGTTACAATGAGCAGTTCTTC

clone size: .
V gene: TRBV6-5
D gene: .
J gene: TRBJ2-2
CDR3 protein: CASTRIQGYTGELFF
CDR3 DNA: TGTGCCAGCACTAGAATACAGGGTTACACCGGGGAGCTGTTTTTT

clone size: .
V gene: TRBV4-1
D gene: TRBD1
J gene: TRBJ1-4
CDR3 protein: CASSQGTGGTSNEKLFF
CDR3 DNA: TGCGCCAGCAGCCAGGGGACAGGTGGGACATCTAATGAAAAACTGTTTTTT

clone size: .
V gene: TRBV6-6
D gene: .
J gene: TRBJ2-2
CDR3 protein: CASRDGNTGELFF
CDR3 DNA: TGTGCCAGCAGGGACGGAAACACCGGGGAGCTGTTTTTT

clone size: .
V gene: TRBV6-5
D gene: .
J gene: TRBJ2-1
CDR3 protein: CASLTLRGGEQFF
CDR3 DNA: TGTGCCAGCTTGACGTTAAGGGGTGGTGAGCAGTTCTTC

clone size: .
V gene: TRBV2
D gene: TRBD2
J gene: TRBJ2-7
CDR3 protein: CASSPSGGVYEQYF
CDR3 DNA: TGTGCCAGCAGCCCTAGCGGGGGAGTCTACGAGCAGTACTTC

clone size: once
V gene: TRBV30
D gene: TRBD2
J gene: TRBJ2-5
CDR3 protein: CAWSPIAGQSQTQYF
CDR3 DNA: TGTGCCTGGAGCCCTATAGCGGGCCAGAGTCAGACCCAGTACTTC

clone size: once
V gene: TRBV9
D gene: TRBD1
J gene: TRBJ2-1
CDR3 protein: CASSPGTGGWNEQFF
CDR3 DNA: TGTGCCAGCAGCCCCGGGACAGGGGGATGGAATGAGCAGTTCTTC

clone size: few
V gene: TRBV7-3
D gene: .
J gene: TRBJ1-6
CDR3 protein: CASSLSHSPGSPLHF
CDR3 DNA: TGTGCCAGCAGCTTATCCCATTCACCGGGGTCACCCCTCCACTTT

clone size: .
V gene: TRBV5-4
D gene: TRBD1
J gene: TRBJ2-7
CDR3 protein: CASSPGTVSSYEQYF
CDR3 DNA: TGTGCCAGCAGCCCGGGGACAGTCTCCTCCTACGAGCAGTACTTC

clone size: few
V gene: TRBV2
D gene: .
J gene: TRBJ2-2
CDR3 protein: CASMRGLVDTGELFF
CDR3 DNA: TGTGCCAGCATGAGGGGTTTGGTAGACACCGGGGAGCTGTTTTTT